The entry that follows covers one T cell receptor (beta chain) sequence. Clones were read by immunoSEQ multiplex PCR, and TCRdb kept only the in-frame ones, dropping some. Of 180,000 or so clones detected, approximately 86% appear once; the ten largest clones hold around 0.99%. The data originate from a study of blood T cell repertoires in COVID-19. About the study: Acute-phase and convalescent COVID-19 samples originated in the United States, Italy and Spain.

With V trimmed by 4 bases and J by 5 bases, 7 bases remained unmatched. The CDR3 loop spans 14 amino acids. CDR1 is SGHRS and CDR2 is YFSETQ in the germline V gene. This sequence was found in a man younger than 35 with acute or convalescent COVID-19. The chain links TRBV5-1 to TRBJ2-5, with 8 nucleotides matching TRBD1. The sample comprised peripheral blood. This CDR3 reads CASSGQGGAETQYF. The CDR3 DNA is TGCGCCAGCAGCGGACAGGGTGGGGCGGAGACCCAGTACTTC.